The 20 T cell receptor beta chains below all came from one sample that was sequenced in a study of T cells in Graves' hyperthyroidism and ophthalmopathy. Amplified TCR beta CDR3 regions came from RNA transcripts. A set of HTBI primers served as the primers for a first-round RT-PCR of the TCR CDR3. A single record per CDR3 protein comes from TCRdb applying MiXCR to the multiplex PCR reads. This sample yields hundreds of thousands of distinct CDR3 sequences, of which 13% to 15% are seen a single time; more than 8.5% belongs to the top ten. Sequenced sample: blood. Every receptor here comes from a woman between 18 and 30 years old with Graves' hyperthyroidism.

CDR3 sequence: CASSLTEGYEQFF. The CDR3 region has the DNA TGTGCCAGCAGCTTAACAGAGGGCTATGAGCAGTTCTTC. This chain uses TRBV11-3 with TRBJ2-1; a possible D gene is TRBD2 (5 bases). The germline V gene has CDR1 SGHNT and CDR2 YENEEA. This CDR3 is built from 13 residues. Trimming removed 2 bases at V and 8 bases at J, with 10 bases between.

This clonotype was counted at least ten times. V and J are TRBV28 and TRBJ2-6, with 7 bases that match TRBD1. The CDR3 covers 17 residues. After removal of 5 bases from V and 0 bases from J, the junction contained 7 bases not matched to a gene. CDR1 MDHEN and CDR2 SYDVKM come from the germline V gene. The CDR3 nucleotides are TGTGCCAGCAGTAGTACAGGGGTAAGCTCTGGGGCCAACGTCCTGACTTTC. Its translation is CASSSTGVSSGANVLTF.

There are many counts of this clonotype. Here the CDR3 reads CASSPTYWGTGITDTQYF. The CDR3 nucleotides read TGTGCCAGCAGTCCGACCTATTGGGGGACAGGGATCACAGATACGCAGTATTTT. The rearrangement uses TRBV27 and TRBJ2-3; 9 positions agree with TRBD1. Germline values: CDR1 MNHEY, CDR2 SMNVEV (reference sequence). The junction had 14 bases not matched to a gene; V was cut back by 5 bases and J by 2 bases. This CDR3 is 18 amino acids long.

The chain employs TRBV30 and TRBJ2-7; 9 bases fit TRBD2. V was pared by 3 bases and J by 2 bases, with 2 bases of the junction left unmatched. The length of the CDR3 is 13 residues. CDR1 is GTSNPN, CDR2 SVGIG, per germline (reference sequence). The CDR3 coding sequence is TGTGCCTGGAGAGTAGCGGGAGCCTACGAGCAGTACTTC. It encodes CAWRVAGAYEQYF.

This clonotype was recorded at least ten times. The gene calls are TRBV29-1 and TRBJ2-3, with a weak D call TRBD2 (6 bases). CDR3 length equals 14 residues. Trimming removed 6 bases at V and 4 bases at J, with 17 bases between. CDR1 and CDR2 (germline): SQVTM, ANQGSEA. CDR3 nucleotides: TGCAGCGTGGGGCGGGAAGTCGGCCCAGATACGCAGTATTTT. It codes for CSVGREVGPDTQYF.

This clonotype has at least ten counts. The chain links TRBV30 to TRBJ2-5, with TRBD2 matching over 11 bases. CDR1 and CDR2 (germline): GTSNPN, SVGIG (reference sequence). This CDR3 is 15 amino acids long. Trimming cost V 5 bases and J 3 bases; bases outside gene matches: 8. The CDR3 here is CAWSSSGRAEETQYF. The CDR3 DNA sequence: TGTGCCTGGTCAAGTAGCGGGAGGGCCGAAGAGACCCAGTACTTC.

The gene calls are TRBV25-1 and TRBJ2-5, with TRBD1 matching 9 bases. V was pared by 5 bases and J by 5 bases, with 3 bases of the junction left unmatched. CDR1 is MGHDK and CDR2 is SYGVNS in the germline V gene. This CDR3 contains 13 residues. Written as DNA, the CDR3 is TGTGCCAGCAGTTTACAGGGGGCTGAGACCCAGTACTTC. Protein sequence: CASSLQGAETQYF.

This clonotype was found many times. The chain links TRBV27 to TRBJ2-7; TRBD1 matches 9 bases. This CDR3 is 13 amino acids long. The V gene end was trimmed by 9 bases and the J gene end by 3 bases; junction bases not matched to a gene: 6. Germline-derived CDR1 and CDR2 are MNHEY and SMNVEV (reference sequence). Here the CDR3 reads CAREDRGCYEQYF. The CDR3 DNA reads TGTGCCAGGGAGGACAGGGGTTGCTACGAGCAGTACTTC.

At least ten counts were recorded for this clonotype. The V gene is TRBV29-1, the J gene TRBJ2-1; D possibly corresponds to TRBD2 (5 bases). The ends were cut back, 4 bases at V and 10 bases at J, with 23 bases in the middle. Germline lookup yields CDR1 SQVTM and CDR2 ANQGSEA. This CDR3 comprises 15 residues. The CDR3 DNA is TGCAGCGTTGTTGGTGGGAGCGCACCCCTAGGAGAGCAGTTCTTC. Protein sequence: CSVVGGSAPLGEQFF.

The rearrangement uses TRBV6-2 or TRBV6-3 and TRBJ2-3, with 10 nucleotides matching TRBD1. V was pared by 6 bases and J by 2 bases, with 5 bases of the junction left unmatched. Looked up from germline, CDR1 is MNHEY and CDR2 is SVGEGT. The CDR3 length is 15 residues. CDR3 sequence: CASRDRGRDTDTQYF. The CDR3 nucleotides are TGTGCCAGCAGGGACAGGGGGAGGGACACAGATACGCAGTATTTT.

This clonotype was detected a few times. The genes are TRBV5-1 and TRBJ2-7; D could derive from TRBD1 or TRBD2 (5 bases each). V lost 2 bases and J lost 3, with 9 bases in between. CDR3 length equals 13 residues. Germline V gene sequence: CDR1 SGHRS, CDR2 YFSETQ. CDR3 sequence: CASSLWDGYEQYF. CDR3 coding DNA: TGCGCCAGCAGCTTATGGGACGGCTACGAGCAGTACTTC.

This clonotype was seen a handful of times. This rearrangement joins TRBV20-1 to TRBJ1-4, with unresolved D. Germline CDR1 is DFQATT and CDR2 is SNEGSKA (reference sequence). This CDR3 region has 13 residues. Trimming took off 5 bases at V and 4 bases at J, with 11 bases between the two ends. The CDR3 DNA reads TGCAGTGCTTTCCGGGCAGATAATGAAAAACTGTTTTTT. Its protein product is CSAFRADNEKLFF.

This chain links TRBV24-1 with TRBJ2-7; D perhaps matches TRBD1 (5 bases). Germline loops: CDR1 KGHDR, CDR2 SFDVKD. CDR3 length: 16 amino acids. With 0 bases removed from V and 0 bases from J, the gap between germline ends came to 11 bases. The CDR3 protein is CATSDLGRADSYEQYF. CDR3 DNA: TGTGCCACCAGTGATTTGGGCAGGGCCGACTCCTACGAGCAGTACTTC.

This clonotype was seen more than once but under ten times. This CDR3 reads CASSSDIRETQYF. The CDR3 DNA sequence: TGTGCCAGCAGCTCGGACATACGAGAGACCCAGTACTTC. The V and J genes are TRBV11-2 and TRBJ2-5; maybe TRBD1 (5 bases). The CDR3 is made up of 13 amino acids. CDR1 and CDR2 from the germline V gene are SGHAT and FQNNGV. The V end lost 4 bases, the J end lost 4 bases, and 10 bases lay between the germline ends.

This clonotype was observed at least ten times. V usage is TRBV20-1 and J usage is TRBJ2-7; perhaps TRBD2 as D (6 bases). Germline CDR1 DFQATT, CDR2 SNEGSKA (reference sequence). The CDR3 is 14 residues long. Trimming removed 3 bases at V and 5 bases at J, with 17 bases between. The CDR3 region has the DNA TGCAGTGCTAGCTCCAAGAGGCGGGATAACGAGCAGTACTTC. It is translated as CSASSKRRDNEQYF.

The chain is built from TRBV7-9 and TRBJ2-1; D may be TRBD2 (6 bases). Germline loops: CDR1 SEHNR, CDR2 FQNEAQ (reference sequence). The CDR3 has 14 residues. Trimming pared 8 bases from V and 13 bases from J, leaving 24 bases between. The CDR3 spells CASSLPRERETQFF. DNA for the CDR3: TGTGCCAGCTCCCTACCCCGGGAACGGGAGACCCAGTTCTTC. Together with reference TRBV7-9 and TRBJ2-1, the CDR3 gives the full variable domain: DTGVSQNPRHKITKRGQNVTFRCDPISEHNRLYWYRQTLGQGPEFLTYFQNEAQLEKSRLLSDRFSAERPKGSFSTLEIQRTEQGDSAMYLCASSLPRERETQFFGPGTRLTVL.

In nucleotides, the CDR3 is TGTGCCAGCAGTCAACTAGCGACCAACTACAATGAGCAGTTCTTC. This codes for CASSQLATNYNEQFF. The chain joins TRBV6-1 to TRBJ2-1; 7 positions agree with TRBD2. V shed 5 bases, J shed 3 bases, and the junction held 7 bases outside the gene matches. Germline V gives CDR1 MNHNS, CDR2 SASEGT. CDR3 length equals 15 residues.

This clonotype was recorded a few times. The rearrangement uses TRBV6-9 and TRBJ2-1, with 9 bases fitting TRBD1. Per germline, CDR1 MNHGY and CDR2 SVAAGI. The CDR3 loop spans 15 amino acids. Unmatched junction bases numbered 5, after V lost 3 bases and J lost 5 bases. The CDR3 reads CASSYRTGAHNEQFF. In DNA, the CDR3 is TGTGCCAGCAGTTACCGGACAGGGGCCCACAATGAGCAGTTCTTC.

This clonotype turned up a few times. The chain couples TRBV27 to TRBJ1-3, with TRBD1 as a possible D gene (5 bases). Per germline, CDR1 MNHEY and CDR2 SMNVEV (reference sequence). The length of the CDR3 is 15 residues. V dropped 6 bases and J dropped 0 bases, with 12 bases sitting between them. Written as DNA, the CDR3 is TGTGCCAGCAGGTCGGACACAAACTCTGGAAACACCATATATTTT. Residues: CASRSDTNSGNTIYF.

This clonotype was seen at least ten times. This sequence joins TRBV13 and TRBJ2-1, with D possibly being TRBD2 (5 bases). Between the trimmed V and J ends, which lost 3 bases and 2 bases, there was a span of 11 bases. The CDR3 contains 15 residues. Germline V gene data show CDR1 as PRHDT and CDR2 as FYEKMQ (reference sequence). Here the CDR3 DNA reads TGTGCCAGCAGCTTCCGCGGAGGAGCCTACAATGAGCAGTTCTTC. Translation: CASSFRGGAYNEQFF.